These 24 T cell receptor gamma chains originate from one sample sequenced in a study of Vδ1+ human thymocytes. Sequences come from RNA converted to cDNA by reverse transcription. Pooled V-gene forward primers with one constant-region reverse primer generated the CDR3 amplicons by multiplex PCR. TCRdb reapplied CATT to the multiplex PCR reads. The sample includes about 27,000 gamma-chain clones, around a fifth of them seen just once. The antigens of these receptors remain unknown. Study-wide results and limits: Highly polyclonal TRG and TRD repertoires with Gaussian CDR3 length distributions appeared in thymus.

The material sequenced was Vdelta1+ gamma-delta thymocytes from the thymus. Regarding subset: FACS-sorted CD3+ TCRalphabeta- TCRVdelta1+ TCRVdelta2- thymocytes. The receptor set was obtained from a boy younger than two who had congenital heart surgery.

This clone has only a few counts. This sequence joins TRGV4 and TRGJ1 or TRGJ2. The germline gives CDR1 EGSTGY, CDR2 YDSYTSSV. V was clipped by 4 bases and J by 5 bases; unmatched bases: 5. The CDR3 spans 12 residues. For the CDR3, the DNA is TGTGCCACCTGGGACGAACATTATAAGAAACTCTTT. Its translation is CATWDEHYKKLF.

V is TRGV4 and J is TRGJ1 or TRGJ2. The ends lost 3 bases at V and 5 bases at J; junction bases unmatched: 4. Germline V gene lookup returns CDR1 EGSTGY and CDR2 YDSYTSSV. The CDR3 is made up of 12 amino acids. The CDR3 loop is CATWDSNYKKLF. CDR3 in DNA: TGTGCCACCTGGGATTCGAATTATAAGAAACTCTTT.

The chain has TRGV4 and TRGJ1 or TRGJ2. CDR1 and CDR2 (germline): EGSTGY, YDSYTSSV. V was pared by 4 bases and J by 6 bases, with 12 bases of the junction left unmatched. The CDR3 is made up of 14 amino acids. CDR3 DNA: TGTGCCACCTGGGACCCCACTGTAATTTATAAGAAACTCTTT. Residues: CATWDPTVIYKKLF.

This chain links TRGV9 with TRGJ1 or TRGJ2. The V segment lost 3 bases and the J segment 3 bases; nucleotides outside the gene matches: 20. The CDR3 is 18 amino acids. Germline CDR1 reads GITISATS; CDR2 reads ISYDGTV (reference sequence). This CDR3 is CALWEQSWGAGLYYKKLF. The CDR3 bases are TGTGCCTTGTGGGAGCAAAGTTGGGGAGCCGGCCTTTATTATAAGAAACTCTTT.

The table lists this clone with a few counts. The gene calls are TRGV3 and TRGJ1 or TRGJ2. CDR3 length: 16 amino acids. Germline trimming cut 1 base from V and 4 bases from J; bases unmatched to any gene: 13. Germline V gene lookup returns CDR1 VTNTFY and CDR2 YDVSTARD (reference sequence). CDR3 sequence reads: CATWDSAPLNYYKKLF. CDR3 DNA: TGTGCCACCTGGGACAGTGCGCCCCTCAACTATTATAAGAAACTCTTT.

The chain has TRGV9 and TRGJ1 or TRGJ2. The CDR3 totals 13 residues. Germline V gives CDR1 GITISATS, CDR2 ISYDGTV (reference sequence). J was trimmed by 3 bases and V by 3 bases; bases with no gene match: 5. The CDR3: CALWEPVYYKKLF. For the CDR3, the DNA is TGTGCCTTGTGGGAGCCCGTTTATTATAAGAAACTCTTT.

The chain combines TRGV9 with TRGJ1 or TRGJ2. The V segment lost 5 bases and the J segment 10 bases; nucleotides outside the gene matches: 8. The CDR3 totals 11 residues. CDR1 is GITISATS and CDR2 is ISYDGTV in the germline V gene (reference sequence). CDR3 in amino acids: CALWGMRKKLF. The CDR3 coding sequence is TGTGCCTTGTGGGGAATGCGGAAGAAACTCTTT.

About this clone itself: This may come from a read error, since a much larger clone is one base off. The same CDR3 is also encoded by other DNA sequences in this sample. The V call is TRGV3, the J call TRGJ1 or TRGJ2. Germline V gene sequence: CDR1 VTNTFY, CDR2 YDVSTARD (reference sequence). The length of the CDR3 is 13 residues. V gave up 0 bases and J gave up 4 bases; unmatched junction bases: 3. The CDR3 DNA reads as TGTGCCACCTGGGACAGGGCCTATTATAAGAAACTCTTT. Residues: CATWDRAYYKKLF.

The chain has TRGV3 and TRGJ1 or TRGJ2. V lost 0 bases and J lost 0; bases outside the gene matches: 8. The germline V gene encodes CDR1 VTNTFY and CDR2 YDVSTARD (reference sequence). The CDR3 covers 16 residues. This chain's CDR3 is CATWDRDSPNYYKKLF. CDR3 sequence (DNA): TGTGCCACCTGGGACAGGGATAGCCCGAATTATTATAAGAAACTCTTT.

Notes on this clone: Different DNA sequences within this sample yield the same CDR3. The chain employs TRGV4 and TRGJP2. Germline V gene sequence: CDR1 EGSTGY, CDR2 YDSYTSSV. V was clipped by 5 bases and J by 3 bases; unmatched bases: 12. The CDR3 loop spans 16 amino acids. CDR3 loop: CATWAPTGGSDWIKTF. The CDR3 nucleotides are TGTGCCACCTGGGCGCCGACCGGGGGTAGTGATTGGATCAAGACGTTT.

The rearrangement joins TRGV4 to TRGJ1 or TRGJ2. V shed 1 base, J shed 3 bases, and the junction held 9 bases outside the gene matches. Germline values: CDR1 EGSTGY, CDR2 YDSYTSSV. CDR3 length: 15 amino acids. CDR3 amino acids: CATWDGSGIYYKKLF. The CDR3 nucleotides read TGTGCCACCTGGGATGGTTCCGGAATTTATTATAAGAAACTCTTT.

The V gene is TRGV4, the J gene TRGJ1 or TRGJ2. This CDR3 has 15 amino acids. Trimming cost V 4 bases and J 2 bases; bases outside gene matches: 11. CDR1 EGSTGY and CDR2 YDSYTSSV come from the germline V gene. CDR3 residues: CATWDSRQYYYKKLF. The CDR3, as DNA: TGTGCCACCTGGGACTCGAGACAATATTATTATAAGAAACTCTTT.

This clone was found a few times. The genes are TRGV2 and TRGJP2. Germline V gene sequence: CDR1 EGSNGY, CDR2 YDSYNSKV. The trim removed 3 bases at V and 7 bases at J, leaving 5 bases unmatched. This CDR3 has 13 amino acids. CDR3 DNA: TGTGCCACCTGGGACCACAATGATTGGATCAAGACGTTT. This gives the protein CATWDHNDWIKTF.

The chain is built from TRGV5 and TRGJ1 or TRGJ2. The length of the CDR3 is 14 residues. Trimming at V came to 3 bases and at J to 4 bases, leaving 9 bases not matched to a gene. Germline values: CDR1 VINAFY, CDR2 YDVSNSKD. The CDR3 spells CATWDSLPYYKKLF. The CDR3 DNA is TGTGCCACCTGGGACTCCCTCCCCTATTATAAGAAACTCTTT.

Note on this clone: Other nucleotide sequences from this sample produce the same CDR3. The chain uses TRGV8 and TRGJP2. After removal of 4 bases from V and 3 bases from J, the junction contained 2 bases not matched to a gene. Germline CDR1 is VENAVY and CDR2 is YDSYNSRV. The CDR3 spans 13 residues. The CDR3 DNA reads TGTGCCACCTGGGAACGTAGTGATTGGATCAAGACGTTT. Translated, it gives CATWERSDWIKTF.

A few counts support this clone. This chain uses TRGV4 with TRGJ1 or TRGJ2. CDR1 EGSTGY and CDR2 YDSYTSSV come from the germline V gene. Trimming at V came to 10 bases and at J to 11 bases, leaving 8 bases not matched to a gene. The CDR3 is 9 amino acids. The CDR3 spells CATIYEKLF. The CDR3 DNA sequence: TGTGCCACTATTTACGAGAAACTCTTT.

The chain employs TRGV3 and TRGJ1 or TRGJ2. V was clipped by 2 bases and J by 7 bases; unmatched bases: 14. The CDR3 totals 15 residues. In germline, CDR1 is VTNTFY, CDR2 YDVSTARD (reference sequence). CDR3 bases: TGTGCCACCTGGGACACCACCCGGTTGGGGTATAAGAAACTCTTT. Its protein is CATWDTTRLGYKKLF.

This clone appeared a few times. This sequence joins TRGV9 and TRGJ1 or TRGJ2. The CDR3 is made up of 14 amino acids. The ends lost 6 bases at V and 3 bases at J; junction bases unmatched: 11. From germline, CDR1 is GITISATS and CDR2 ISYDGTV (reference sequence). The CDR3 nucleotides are TGTGCCTTGTGGACGCCCTACCTTTATTATAAGAAACTCTTT. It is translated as CALWTPYLYYKKLF.

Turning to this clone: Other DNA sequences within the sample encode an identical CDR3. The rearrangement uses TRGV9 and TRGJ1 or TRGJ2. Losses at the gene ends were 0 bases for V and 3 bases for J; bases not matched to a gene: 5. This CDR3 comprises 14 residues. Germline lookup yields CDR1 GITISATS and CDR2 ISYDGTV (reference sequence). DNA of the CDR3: TGTGCCTTGTGGGAGGTGCATGGTTATTATAAGAAACTCTTT. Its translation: CALWEVHGYYKKLF.

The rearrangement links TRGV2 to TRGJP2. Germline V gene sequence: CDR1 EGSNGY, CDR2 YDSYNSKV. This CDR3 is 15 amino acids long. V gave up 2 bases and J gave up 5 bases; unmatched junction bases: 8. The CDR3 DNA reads TGTGCCACCTGGGACGTTGAGTCAAGTGATTGGATCAAGACGTTT. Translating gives CATWDVESSDWIKTF.

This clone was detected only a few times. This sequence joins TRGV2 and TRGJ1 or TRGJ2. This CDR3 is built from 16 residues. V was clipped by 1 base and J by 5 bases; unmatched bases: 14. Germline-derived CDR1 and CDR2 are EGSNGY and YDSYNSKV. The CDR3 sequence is CATWDGVSGCHYKKLF. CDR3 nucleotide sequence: TGTGCCACCTGGGACGGCGTAAGTGGCTGTCATTATAAGAAACTCTTT.

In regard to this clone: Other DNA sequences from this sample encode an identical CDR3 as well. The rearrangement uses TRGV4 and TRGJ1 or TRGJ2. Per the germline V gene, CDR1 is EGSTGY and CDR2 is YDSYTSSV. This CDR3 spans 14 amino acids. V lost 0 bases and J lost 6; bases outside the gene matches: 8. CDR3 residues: CATWDGHSCYKKLF. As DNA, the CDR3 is TGTGCCACCTGGGATGGGCATTCTTGTTATAAGAAACTCTTT.

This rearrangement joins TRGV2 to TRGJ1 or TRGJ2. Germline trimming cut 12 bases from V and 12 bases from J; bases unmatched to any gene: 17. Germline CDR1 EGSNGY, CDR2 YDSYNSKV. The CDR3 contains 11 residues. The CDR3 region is CAQDVSRGKLF. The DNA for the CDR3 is TGTGCCCAAGACGTCTCTAGAGGGAAACTCTTT.

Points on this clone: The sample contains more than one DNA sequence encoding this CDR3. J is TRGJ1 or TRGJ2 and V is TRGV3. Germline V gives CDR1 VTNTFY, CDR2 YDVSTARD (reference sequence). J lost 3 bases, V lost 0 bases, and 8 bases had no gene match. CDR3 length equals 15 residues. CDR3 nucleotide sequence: TGTGCCACCTGGGACAGGCCGCGGATTTATTATAAGAAACTCTTT. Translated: CATWDRPRIYYKKLF.